The next 10 T cell receptor beta chains were all read from a single sample in a study of T-cell reconstitution after alpha-beta-depleted transplantation in children. A library of TCRbeta sequences, prepared with unique molecular identifiers, was generated. One entry per CDR3 protein, called by TCRdb with MiXCR from the PCR reads. This repertoire shows approximately 590,000 distinct CDR3 sequences, roughly 10% found once; its top ten account for 4% to 5%. Sequenced here: PBMCs from the stem cell graft donor, sampled from the stem cell graft. Receptor source: a human donor who donated a stem cell graft to a child with acute myeloid leukemia.

The rearrangement joins TRBV12-3 or TRBV12-4 to TRBJ2-4, with 8 bases aligning to TRBD1. Trimming removed 2 bases from V and 7 bases from J; junction bases left unmatched: 4. The CDR3 covers 14 residues. CDR3 loop: CASSLSGGDNIQYF. DNA of the CDR3: TGTGCCAGCAGTTTATCAGGGGGCGACAACATTCAGTACTTC.

This clonotype was picked up a small number of times. This rearrangement joins TRBV4-1 to TRBJ2-1, with D tentatively TRBD2 (6 bases). The CDR3 extends over 16 amino acids. Germline CDR1 MGHRA, CDR2 YSYEKL. The ends were cut back, 4 bases at V and 2 bases at J, with 15 bases in the middle. The CDR3 DNA follows: TGCGCCAGCAGCCCCCCCTTAGCGGATCCCTACAATGAGCAGTTCTTC. Amino acid sequence: CASSPPLADPYNEQFF.

This clonotype was observed a few times. V gene TRBV20-1 combines with J gene TRBJ1-1, with D unclear. The germline V gene has CDR1 DFQATT and CDR2 SNEGSKA (reference sequence). This CDR3 is built from 13 residues. V was cut by 8 bases and J by 4 bases, with 17 bases left in between. CDR3 nucleotides: TGCAGTCCCTTGGACCGGGTTGGCACTGAAGCTTTCTTT. This sequence encodes CSPLDRVGTEAFF.

This rearrangement joins TRBV29-1 to TRBJ2-1, with 9 positions matching TRBD2. The CDR3 consists of 15 residues. Germline CDR1 reads SQVTM; CDR2 reads ANQGSEA. The V segment lost 4 bases and the J segment 9 bases; nucleotides outside the gene matches: 13. The CDR3 DNA is TGCAGCGTTGTTTTCTTAGCGGGAGCTCTCGGTGAGCAGTTCTTC. Translated: CSVVFLAGALGEQFF.

This clonotype was recorded many times. The V and J genes are TRBV18 and TRBJ2-2; D unclear. V was pared by 4 bases and J by 4 bases, with 7 bases between. This CDR3 has 13 amino acids. The germline V gene has CDR1 KGHSH and CDR2 LQKENI. The CDR3 sequence is CASSRPGTGELFF. The DNA of the CDR3 is TGTGCCAGCTCACGACCGGGCACCGGGGAGCTGTTTTTT.

The chain couples TRBV29-1 to TRBJ2-7; the D gene is possibly TRBD1 (6 bases). The CDR3 runs 13 residues. Germline CDR1 and CDR2: SQVTM and ANQGSEA. The V and J ends lost 7 bases and 5 bases respectively, with 18 bases between them. The CDR3 is CSALRGSGDEQYF. CDR3 nucleotides: TGCAGCGCTCTGAGGGGGTCTGGAGACGAGCAGTACTTC.

This clonotype was recorded at least ten times. The genes are TRBV24-1 and TRBJ2-2; D is uncertain. Trimming took off 5 bases at V and 5 bases at J, with 11 bases between the two ends. The CDR3 spans 14 residues. Germline V gene lookup returns CDR1 KGHDR and CDR2 SFDVKD. The CDR3 is CATSGEPFTGELFF. The CDR3 DNA sequence: TGTGCCACCAGTGGCGAGCCCTTTACCGGGGAGCTGTTTTTT.

This clonotype occurred a few times. CDR3 nucleotide sequence: TGTGCCAGCAACCCCGGGACTACGTTTTTGAATGAGCAGTTCTTC. As protein: CASNPGTTFLNEQFF. The genes are TRBV6-2 or TRBV6-3 and TRBJ2-1, with 7 bases lining up with TRBD2. CDR1 and CDR2 from the germline V gene are MNHEY and SVGEGT. V lost 7 bases, J lost 7 bases, and 13 bases stayed unmatched. The CDR3 length is 15 residues.

The V call is TRBV20-1, the J call TRBJ2-7; no definite D call. The V end lost 0 bases, the J end lost 0 bases, and 12 bases lay between the germline ends. The germline V gene has CDR1 DFQATT and CDR2 SNEGSKA (reference sequence). CDR3 size: 15 residues. CDR3 nucleotides: TGCAGTGCTAGAGATCGGAAACGGCTCTCCTACGAGCAGTACTTC. This gives the protein CSARDRKRLSYEQYF.

The V gene is TRBV5-1, the J gene TRBJ1-1; D is undetermined. This CDR3 is 13 amino acids long. The V end was cut by 1 base, the J end by 3 bases, with 7 bases between. Germline CDR1 SGHRS, CDR2 YFSETQ. CDR3 residues: CASSLSTDTEAFF. The CDR3 coding sequence is TGCGCCAGCAGCTTGAGCACGGACACTGAAGCTTTCTTT.